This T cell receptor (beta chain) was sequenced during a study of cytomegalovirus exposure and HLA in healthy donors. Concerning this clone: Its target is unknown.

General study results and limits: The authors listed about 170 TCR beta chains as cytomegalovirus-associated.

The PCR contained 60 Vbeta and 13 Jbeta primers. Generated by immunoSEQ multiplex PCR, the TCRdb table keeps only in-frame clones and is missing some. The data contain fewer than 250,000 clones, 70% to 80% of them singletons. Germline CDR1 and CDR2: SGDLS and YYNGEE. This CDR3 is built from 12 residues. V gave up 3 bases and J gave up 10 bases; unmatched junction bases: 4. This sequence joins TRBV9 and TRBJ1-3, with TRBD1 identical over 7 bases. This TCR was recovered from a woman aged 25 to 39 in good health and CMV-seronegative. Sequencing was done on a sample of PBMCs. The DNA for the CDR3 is TGTGCCAGCAGCGGGGACAGAGGGACCATATATTTT. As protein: CASSGDRGTIYF.